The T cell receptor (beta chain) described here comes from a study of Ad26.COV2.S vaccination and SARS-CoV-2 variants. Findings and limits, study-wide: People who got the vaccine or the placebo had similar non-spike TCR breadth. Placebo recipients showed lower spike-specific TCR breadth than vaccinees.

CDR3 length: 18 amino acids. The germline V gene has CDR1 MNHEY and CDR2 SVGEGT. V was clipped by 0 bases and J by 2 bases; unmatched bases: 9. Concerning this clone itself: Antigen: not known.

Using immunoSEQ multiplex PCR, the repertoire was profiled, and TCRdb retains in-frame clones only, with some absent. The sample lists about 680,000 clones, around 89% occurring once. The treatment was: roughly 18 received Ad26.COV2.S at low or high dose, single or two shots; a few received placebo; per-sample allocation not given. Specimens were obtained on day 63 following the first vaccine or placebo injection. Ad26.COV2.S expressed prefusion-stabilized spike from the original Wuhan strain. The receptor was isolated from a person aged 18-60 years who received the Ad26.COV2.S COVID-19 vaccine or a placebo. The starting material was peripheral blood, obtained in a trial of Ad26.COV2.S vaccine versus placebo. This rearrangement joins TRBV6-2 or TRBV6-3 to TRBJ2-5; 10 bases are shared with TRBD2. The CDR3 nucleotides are TGTGCCAGCAGTTACTCGACTTTCGAGCGGGGGGGTCAAGAGACCCAGTACTTC. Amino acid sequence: CASSYSTFERGGQETQYF.